The 21 T cell receptor beta chains below all came from one sample that was sequenced in a study of sequential checkpoint blockade in melanoma. The assay was immunoSEQ multiplex PCR, and TCRdb's table has in-frame clones only and misses some. The table records about 17,000 clones, roughly 71% of them present only once. Treatment given: randomized to nivolumab then ipilimumab (arm A) or the reverse (arm B). Sequenced material: CD8+ T cells sorted from blood (inferred from file names), taken from a patient given nivolumab and ipilimumab in sequence. The receptors originated from a human donor with melanoma.

The V gene is TRBV12-5, the J gene TRBJ2-1, with 7 bases matching TRBD1. CDR3 length equals 14 residues. Germline loops: CDR1 LGHNT, CDR2 FRNRAP. V trimming: 1 base; J trimming: 7 bases; junction bases outside the gene matches: 4. CDR3 DNA: TGTGCTAGTGGTTTGGGTACAGGGGCGAATGAGCAGTTCTTC. This translates into CASGLGTGANEQFF.

The chain recombines TRBV13 with TRBJ2-1; the match to TRBD2 covers 7 bases. The V and J ends lost 5 bases and 5 bases, in that order; junction bases with no gene match: 12. Germline V lookup: CDR1 PRHDT, CDR2 FYEKMQ (reference sequence). This CDR3 has 16 amino acids. CDR3 residues: CASSPNSLAADNEQFF. CDR3 nucleotide sequence: TGTGCCAGCAGCCCGAACAGTCTAGCGGCCGACAATGAGCAGTTCTTC.

The CDR3 is CASSPPGRGGGPYEQYV. DNA for the CDR3: TGTGCCAGCAGCCCGCCAGGGCGGGGGGGCGGCCCCTACGAGCAGTACGTC. The rearrangement uses TRBV5-6 and TRBJ2-7; 9 nucleotides agree with TRBD2. Germline V lookup: CDR1 SGHDT, CDR2 YYEEEE. The CDR3 consists of 17 residues. The trim removed 4 bases at V and 2 bases at J, leaving 13 bases unmatched.

This clone has just one count. The genes are TRBV10-3 and TRBJ1-1, with D unclear. The CDR3 covers 14 residues. Germline V CDR1 and CDR2: ENHRY, SYGVKD. V was cut by 6 bases and J by 0 bases, with 11 bases left in between. The CDR3 DNA reads as TGTGCCATCAGCACAGCTTTGATGAACACTGAAGCTTTCTTT. This sequence encodes CAISTALMNTEAFF.

V and J are TRBV5-4 and TRBJ2-7; no definite D call. The CDR3 has 14 amino acids. The germline V and J ends were trimmed by 0 bases and 2 bases, with 9 bases remaining between them. The germline CDR1 and CDR2 sequences are SGHNT and YYREEE (reference sequence). The CDR3 region has the DNA TGTGCCAGCAGCTTGGAGGCAGGCGCCTACGAGCAGTACGTC. Protein: CASSLEAGAYEQYV.

This clone occurred a few times. The V gene is TRBV7-9, the J gene TRBJ1-1; perhaps TRBD1 as D (5 bases). The ends were cut back, 6 bases at V and 5 bases at J, with 7 bases in the middle. The CDR3 runs 11 residues. Germline V gene sequence: CDR1 SEHNR, CDR2 FQNEAQ (reference sequence). This CDR3 reads CASRRGTEAFF. The CDR3 DNA is TGTGCCAGCAGGCGGGGGACTGAAGCTTTCTTT.

J is TRBJ1-5 and V is TRBV19; D is possibly TRBD1 (6 bases). The CDR3 totals 14 residues. Trimming took 5 bases from V and 4 from J, leaving 12 bases between them. Looked up from germline, CDR1 is LNHDA and CDR2 is SQIVND (reference sequence). In DNA, the CDR3 is TGTGCCAGTAGTCACCGGGACATAAATCAGCCCCAGCATTTT. Its protein product is CASSHRDINQPQHF.

The chain joins TRBV6-1 to TRBJ2-1, with D possibly TRBD2 on 5 matching bases. The ends were cut back, 8 bases at V and 11 bases at J, with 10 bases in the middle. Germline V gene sequence: CDR1 MNHNS, CDR2 SASEGT. The CDR3 contains 10 residues. The DNA for the CDR3 is TGTGCCAGCCTCTCGGGGAAGCAGTTCTTC. Protein: CASLSGKQFF.

The rearrangement uses TRBV7-8 and TRBJ1-1; D might be TRBD1 (5 bases). Trimming shortened V by 5 bases and J by 11 bases, and 24 bases separated the two germline ends. There are 15 residues in the CDR3. The germline gives CDR1 SGHVS, CDR2 FQNEAQ. This CDR3 reads CASSPWGTGRRGAFF. CDR3 DNA sequence: TGTGCCAGCAGCCCATGGGGGACCGGGAGGAGAGGGGCTTTCTTT.

The V gene is TRBV7-7, the J gene TRBJ2-2, with 9 nucleotides matching TRBD1. The CDR3 covers 15 residues. The germline CDR1 and CDR2 sequences are SSHAT and FNYEAQ (reference sequence). The junction had 3 bases not matched to a gene; V was cut back by 1 base and J by 6 bases. As DNA, the CDR3 is TGTGCCAGCAGCTTAGGGGACAGGGTCGCCGGGGAGCTGTTTTTT. Protein sequence: CASSLGDRVAGELFF.

The chain has TRBV9 and TRBJ1-2; perhaps TRBD1 as D (6 bases). The V end was cut by 6 bases, the J end by 4 bases, with 19 bases between. Germline-derived CDR1 and CDR2 are SGDLS and YYNGEE. This CDR3 has 15 amino acids. As DNA, the CDR3 is TGTGCCAGCACCCTCTGGGGGGGCGCGAGCTATGGCTACACCTTC. It yields the protein CASTLWGGASYGYTF.

This clone was detected once. The chain carries TRBV27 and TRBJ1-1, with D possibly matching TRBD1 (5 bases). Germline loops: CDR1 MNHEY, CDR2 SMNVEV (reference sequence). Trimming shortened V by 6 bases and J by 10 bases, and 18 bases separated the two germline ends. The CDR3 totals 13 residues. CDR3 nucleotide sequence: TGTGCCAGCAGACCCTGGGGCGGACTACCAGCTTTCTTT. Translation: CASRPWGGLPAFF.

The chain couples TRBV21-1 to TRBJ2-7; TRBD2 reflects the table's D call only, with no check against the DNA. TRBV21-1 is a pseudogene locus. This CDR3 contains 14 residues. The CDR3 nucleotides read TGTGCCAGCACACCGCGTACTGCTTCCTACGAGCAGTACTTC. As protein: CASTPRTASYEQYF.

CDR3 region: CASSLVRAETFF. The CDR3 DNA reads TGTGCCAGCAGCTTAGTGAGGGCGGAAACTTTCTTT. V gene TRBV7-9 combines with J gene TRBJ1-1, with D hard to call. Germline V CDR1 and CDR2: SEHNR, FQNEAQ (reference sequence). This CDR3 contains 12 residues. V shed 1 base and J shed 12 bases, with 12 bases lying between them.

The chain links TRBV28 to TRBJ2-2; the match to TRBD2 covers 8 bases. Germline lookup yields CDR1 MDHEN and CDR2 SYDVKM. The CDR3 length is 13 residues. V lost 7 bases and J lost 5; bases outside the gene matches: 3. The CDR3 here is CASIRGGTGELFF. DNA for the CDR3: TGTGCCAGCATTCGGGGGGGAACCGGGGAGCTGTTTTTT.

The chain combines TRBV5-4 with TRBJ2-1, with 8 bases identical to TRBD2. V was pared by 4 bases and J by 6 bases, with 12 bases of the junction left unmatched. Germline V lookup: CDR1 SGHNT, CDR2 YYREEE (reference sequence). The length of the CDR3 is 16 residues. The DNA of the CDR3 is TGTGCCAGCAGCCCTCCGGGGGCGGGGGGCCCCAATGAGCAGTTCTTC. It yields the protein CASSPPGAGGPNEQFF.

The gene calls are TRBV9 and TRBJ1-2; a weak D match, TRBD1 (6 bases). The CDR3 runs 15 residues. Trimming shortened V by 2 bases and J by 4 bases, and 15 bases separated the two germline ends. Germline V gives CDR1 SGDLS, CDR2 YYNGEE. CDR3 amino acids: CASSVWAGQSYGYTF. The CDR3 nucleotides read TGTGCCAGCAGCGTTTGGGCCGGACAGAGCTATGGCTACACCTTC.

The V call is TRBV7-9, the J call TRBJ1-4, with D uncertain. Germline lookup yields CDR1 SEHNR and CDR2 FQNEAQ (reference sequence). Trimming pared 5 bases from V and 4 bases from J, leaving 17 bases between. The CDR3 spans 16 residues. CDR3 region: CASSPVLTGINEKLFF. The CDR3, as DNA: TGTGCCAGCAGCCCAGTCCTGACCGGGATTAATGAAAAACTGTTTTTT.

This chain connects TRBV4-2 to TRBJ1-5; D is perhaps TRBD1 (6 bases). Germline V gene data show CDR1 as LGHNA and CDR2 as YNFKEQ. The CDR3 is 14 residues long. Trimming left V 0 bases short and J 6 bases short, with 9 bases between. The CDR3 sequence: CASSQDLGGQPQHF. The DNA of the CDR3 is TGTGCCAGCAGCCAAGATTTAGGGGGTCAGCCCCAGCATTTT.

The V call is TRBV6-4, the J call TRBJ1-6; maybe TRBD1 (5 bases). The CDR3 is 17 amino acids. Germline V gives CDR1 MRHNA, CDR2 SNTAGT. The V gene lost 2 bases and the J gene lost 10 bases, with 21 bases spanning the gap. Here the CDR3 DNA reads TGTGCCAGCAGTGACGGGGAGGTTGAGGAGGGGAGCTCACCCCTCCACTTT. The encoded protein is CASSDGEVEEGSSPLHF.

The chain uses TRBV7-8 and TRBJ2-7; 8 nucleotides align to TRBD1. Germline V gene sequence: CDR1 SGHVS, CDR2 FQNEAQ. This CDR3 spans 14 amino acids. V was pared by 5 bases and J by 4 bases, with 7 bases of the junction left unmatched. The CDR3 nucleotides read TGTGCCAGCAGCGCGACAGGGGCGGGATACGAGCAGTACTTC. Encoded protein: CASSATGAGYEQYF.